The 13 T cell receptor beta chains in this list originate from one sample, sequenced in a study of cytomegalovirus exposure and HLA in healthy donors. Vbeta (60) and Jbeta (13) primers were used in the PCR. Using immunoSEQ multiplex PCR, the repertoire was profiled, and TCRdb retains in-frame clones only, with some absent. The sample lists around 80,000 clones, 60% to 80% occurring once. Sequenced material: PBMCs. These receptors were collected from a female donor in good health and CMV-seronegative.

The chain is built from TRBV6-6 and TRBJ2-3; the D gene is possibly TRBD1 (7 bases). Germline V gives CDR1 MNHNY, CDR2 SVGAGI (reference sequence). V was cut by 6 bases and J by 5 bases, with 9 bases left in between. The CDR3 covers 12 residues. CDR3 nucleotide sequence: TGTGCCAGCAGCCAGGGGGGAGATACGCAGTATTTT. Translating gives CASSQGGDTQYF.

The rearrangement links TRBV2 to TRBJ1-5, with D possibly being TRBD1 (6 bases). The CDR3 has 14 residues. Per germline, CDR1 SNHLY and CDR2 FYNNEI. V was trimmed by 5 bases and J by 7 bases, leaving 15 bases between them. The CDR3 sequence: CASSPRGFGQPQHF. The CDR3 DNA reads as TGTGCCAGCAGTCCAAGGGGGTTCGGACAGCCCCAGCATTTT.

Here the CDR3 DNA reads TGTGCCAGCAGTTACGGGCACTCCTTTAACTATGGCTACACCTTC. Protein: CASSYGHSFNYGYTF. V and J are TRBV6-5 and TRBJ1-2; D is uncertain. The germline V gene has CDR1 MNHEY and CDR2 SVGAGI. Deletions cut 2 bases from V and 1 base from J, with 11 bases between. The CDR3 loop spans 15 amino acids.

The chain is built from TRBV9 and TRBJ2-4, with a possible D match to TRBD1 (6 bases). CDR3 length equals 20 residues. The germline V gene encodes CDR1 SGDLS and CDR2 YYNGEE. Trimming shortened V by 4 bases and J by 0 bases, and 26 bases separated the two germline ends. CDR3: CASSPSTGGAAQLAKNIQYF. The CDR3 DNA is TGTGCCAGCAGCCCATCGACAGGAGGCGCCGCACAATTAGCCAAAAACATTCAGTACTTC.

This chain joins TRBV10-3 and TRBJ2-7, with 12 bases identical to TRBD1. The CDR3 spans 15 residues. Germline-derived CDR1 and CDR2 are ENHRY and SYGVKD. J gave up 2 bases and V 8 bases, and 7 bases lay outside the gene matches. The CDR3 DNA reads as TGTGCCATCCGCGGGGGGGACAGGGGGCCCTACGAGCAGTACTTC. Its translation is CAIRGGDRGPYEQYF.

As concerns this clone: At one end the junction does not follow the germline gene, possibly because of a read error. This chain joins TRBV5-6 and TRBJ2-5; D gene ambiguous. Germline V gene sequence: CDR1 SGHDT, CDR2 YYEEEE. The CDR3 covers 14 residues. Here the CDR3 reads CASSLAQLQEAQYF. The CDR3 region has the DNA TGTGCCAGCAGCTTAGCGCAGCTTCAAGAGGCCCAGTACTTC. The whole variable domain, remainder taken from reference TRBV5-6 and TRBJ2-5, is DAGVTQSPTHLIKTRGQQVTLRCSPKSGHDTVSWYQQALGQGPQFIFQYYEEEERQRGNFPDRFSGHQFPNYSSELNVNALLLGDSALYLCASSLAQLQEAQYFGPGTRLLVL.

This clone was found once. J is TRBJ1-1 and V is TRBV6-5; 9 nucleotides line up with TRBD1. CDR3 length: 12 residues. Germline CDR1 reads MNHEY; CDR2 reads SVGAGI. V gave up 5 bases and J gave up 8 bases; unmatched junction bases: 3. The CDR3 DNA follows: TGTGCCAGCAGTGGGGGGACAGGGGAAGCTTTCTTT. It translates to CASSGGTGEAFF.

This chain joins TRBV27 and TRBJ2-7; TRBD2 matches at 10 bases. Germline assignment: CDR1 MNHEY and CDR2 SMNVEV (reference sequence). The CDR3 is made up of 13 amino acids. The V and J ends lost 6 bases and 6 bases, in that order; junction bases with no gene match: 5. The CDR3 spells CASRTSGRFEQYF. The CDR3 DNA follows: TGTGCCAGCAGGACTAGCGGGCGATTCGAGCAGTACTTC.

CDR3 sequence: CASSLLASNAGELFF. As DNA, the CDR3 is TGTGCCAGCAGCTTACTAGCGAGTAACGCCGGGGAGCTGTTTTTT. The chain employs TRBV7-9 and TRBJ2-2; D is possibly TRBD2 (6 bases). Trimming took 2 bases from V and 6 from J, leaving 13 bases between them. CDR1 SEHNR and CDR2 FQNEAQ come from the germline V gene (reference sequence). The CDR3 extends over 15 amino acids. The full variable domain, in which reference TRBV7-9 and TRBJ2-2 provide the parts outside the CDR3, is DTGVSQNPRHKITKRGQNVTFRCDPISEHNRLYWYRQTLGQGPEFLTYFQNEAQLEKSRLLSDRFSAERPKGSFSTLEIQRTEQGDSAMYLCASSLLASNAGELFFGEGSRLTVL.

The CDR3 is CASSLRGSLTYEQYF. In nucleotides, the CDR3 is TGTGCCAGCAGCCTCAGGGGGTCTCTTACCTACGAGCAGTACTTC. The rearrangement links TRBV11-2 to TRBJ2-7; TRBD1 aligns across 7 bases. CDR1 SGHAT and CDR2 FQNNGV come from the germline V gene. V lost 5 bases, J lost 2 bases, and 9 bases stayed unmatched. The length of the CDR3 is 15 residues.

This chain uses TRBV28 with TRBJ1-1, with TRBD1 as a possible D gene (6 bases). Trimming pared 3 bases from V and 4 bases from J, leaving 18 bases between. Looked up from germline, CDR1 is MDHEN and CDR2 is SYDVKM. This CDR3 region has 16 residues. The CDR3 DNA follows: TGTGCCAGCAGTTTTGGCGGCAGGGGCCCCCCCACTGAAGCTTTCTTT. As protein: CASSFGGRGPPTEAFF.

The rearrangement links TRBV5-4 to TRBJ2-5, with D possibly matching TRBD1 (5 bases). CDR3 length: 14 residues. V lost 2 bases, J lost 9 bases, and 17 bases lay in between. CDR1 is SGHNT and CDR2 is YYREEE in the germline V gene (reference sequence). This chain's CDR3 is CASSFPQDKKAQYF. CDR3 sequence (DNA): TGTGCCAGCAGCTTTCCACAGGACAAGAAGGCCCAGTACTTC.

V usage is TRBV5-8 and J usage is TRBJ2-7; weak D call: TRBD2 (7 bases). The CDR3 extends over 16 amino acids. Trimming took off 4 bases at V and 2 bases at J, with 19 bases between the two ends. CDR1 SGHTS and CDR2 YDEGEE come from the germline V gene. The CDR3 sequence is CASSLGGTLLTYEQYF. CDR3 DNA: TGTGCCAGCAGCCTGGGGGGGACACTTTTAACCTACGAGCAGTACTTC.